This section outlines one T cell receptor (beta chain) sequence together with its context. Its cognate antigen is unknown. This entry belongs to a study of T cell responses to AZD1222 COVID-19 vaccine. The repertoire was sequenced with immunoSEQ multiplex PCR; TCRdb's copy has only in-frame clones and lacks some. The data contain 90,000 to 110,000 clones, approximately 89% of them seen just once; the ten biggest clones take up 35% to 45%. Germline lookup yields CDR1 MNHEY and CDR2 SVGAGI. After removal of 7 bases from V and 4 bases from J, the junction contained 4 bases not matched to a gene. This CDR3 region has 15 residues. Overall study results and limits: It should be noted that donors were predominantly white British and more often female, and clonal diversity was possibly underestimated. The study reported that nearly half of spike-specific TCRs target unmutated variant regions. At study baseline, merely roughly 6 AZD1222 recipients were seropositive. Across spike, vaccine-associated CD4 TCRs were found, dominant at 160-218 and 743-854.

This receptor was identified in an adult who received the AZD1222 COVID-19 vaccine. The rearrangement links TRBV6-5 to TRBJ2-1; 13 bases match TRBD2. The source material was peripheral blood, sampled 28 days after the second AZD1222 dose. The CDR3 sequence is CASKLTSGRYNEQFF. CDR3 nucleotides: TGTGCCAGCAAACTGACTAGCGGGAGGTACAATGAGCAGTTCTTC.